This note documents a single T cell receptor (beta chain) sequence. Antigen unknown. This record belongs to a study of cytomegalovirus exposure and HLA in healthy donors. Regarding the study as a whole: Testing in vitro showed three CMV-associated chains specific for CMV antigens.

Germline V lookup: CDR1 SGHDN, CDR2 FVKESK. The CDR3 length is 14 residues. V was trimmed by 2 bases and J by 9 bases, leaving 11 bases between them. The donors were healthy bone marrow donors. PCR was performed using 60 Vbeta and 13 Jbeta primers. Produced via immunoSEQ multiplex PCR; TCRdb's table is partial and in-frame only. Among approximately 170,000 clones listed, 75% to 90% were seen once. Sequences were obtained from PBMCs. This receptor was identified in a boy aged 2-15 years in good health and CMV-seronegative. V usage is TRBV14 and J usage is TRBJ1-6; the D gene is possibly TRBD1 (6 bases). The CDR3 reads CASSQMGHISPLHF. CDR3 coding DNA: TGTGCCAGCAGCCAAATGGGACATATTTCACCCCTCCACTTT.